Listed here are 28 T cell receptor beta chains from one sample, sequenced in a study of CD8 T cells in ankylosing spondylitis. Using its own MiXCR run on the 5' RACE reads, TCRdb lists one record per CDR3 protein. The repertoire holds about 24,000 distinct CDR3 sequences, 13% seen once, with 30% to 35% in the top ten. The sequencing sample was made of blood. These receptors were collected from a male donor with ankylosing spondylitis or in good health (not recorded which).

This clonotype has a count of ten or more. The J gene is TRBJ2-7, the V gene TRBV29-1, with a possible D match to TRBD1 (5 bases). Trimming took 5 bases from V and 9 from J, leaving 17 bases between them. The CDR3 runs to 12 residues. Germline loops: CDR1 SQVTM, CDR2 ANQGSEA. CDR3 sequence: CSVQSGPQGQYF. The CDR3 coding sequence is TGCAGCGTTCAATCAGGGCCCCAGGGGCAGTACTTC.

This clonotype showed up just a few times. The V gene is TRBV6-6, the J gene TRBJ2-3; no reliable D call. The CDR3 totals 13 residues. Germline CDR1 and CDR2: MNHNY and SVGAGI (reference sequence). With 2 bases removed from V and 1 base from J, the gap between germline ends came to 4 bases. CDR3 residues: CASSYPGTDTQYF. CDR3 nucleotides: TGTGCCAGCAGTTACCCAGGCACAGATACGCAGTATTTT.

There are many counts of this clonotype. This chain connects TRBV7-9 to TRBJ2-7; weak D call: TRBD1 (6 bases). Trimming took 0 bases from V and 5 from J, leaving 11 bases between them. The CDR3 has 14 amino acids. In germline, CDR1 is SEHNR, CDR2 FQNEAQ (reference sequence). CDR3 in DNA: TGTGCCAGCAGCTTAGCCAGGGGCACCGACGAGCAGTACTTC. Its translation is CASSLARGTDEQYF.

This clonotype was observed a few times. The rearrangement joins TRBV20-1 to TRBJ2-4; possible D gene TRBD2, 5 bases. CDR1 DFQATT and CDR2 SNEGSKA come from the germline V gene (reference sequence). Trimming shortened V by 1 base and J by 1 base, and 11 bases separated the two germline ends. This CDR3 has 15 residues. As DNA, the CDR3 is TGCAGTGCTAGAGGCAGTTCGGGGGCCAAAAACATTCAGTACTTC. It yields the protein CSARGSSGAKNIQYF.

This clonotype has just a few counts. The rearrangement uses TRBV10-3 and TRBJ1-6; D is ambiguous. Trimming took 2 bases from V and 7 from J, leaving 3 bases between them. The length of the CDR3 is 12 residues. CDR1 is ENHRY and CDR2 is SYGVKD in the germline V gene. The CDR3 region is CAISEPNSPLHF. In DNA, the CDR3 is TGTGCCATCAGTGAGCCAAATTCACCCCTCCACTTT.

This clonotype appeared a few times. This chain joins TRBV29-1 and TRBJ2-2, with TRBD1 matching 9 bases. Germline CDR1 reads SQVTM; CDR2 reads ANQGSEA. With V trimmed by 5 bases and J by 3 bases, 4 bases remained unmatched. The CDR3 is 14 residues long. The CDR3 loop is CSVQGQGYTGELFF. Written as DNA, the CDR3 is TGCAGCGTTCAGGGACAGGGATACACCGGGGAGCTGTTTTTT.

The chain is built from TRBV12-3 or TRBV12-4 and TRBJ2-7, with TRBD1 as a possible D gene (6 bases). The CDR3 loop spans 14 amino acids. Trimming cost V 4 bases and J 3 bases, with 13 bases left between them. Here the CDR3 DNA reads TGTGCCAGCAGTTCTTCAGACAGGTACTACGAGCAGTACTTC. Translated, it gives CASSSSDRYYEQYF.

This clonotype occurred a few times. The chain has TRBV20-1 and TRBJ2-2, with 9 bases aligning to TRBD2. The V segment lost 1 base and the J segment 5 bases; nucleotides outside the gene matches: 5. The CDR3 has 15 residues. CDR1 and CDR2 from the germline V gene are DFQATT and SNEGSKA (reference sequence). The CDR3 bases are TGCAGTGCTAGAGGGACGACTAGCGGTACCGGGGAGCTGTTTTTT. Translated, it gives CSARGTTSGTGELFF.

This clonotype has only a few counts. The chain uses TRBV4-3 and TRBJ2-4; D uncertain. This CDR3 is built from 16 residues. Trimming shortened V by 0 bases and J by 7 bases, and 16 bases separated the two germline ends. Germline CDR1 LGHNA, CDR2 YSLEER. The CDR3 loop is CASSQDLQVGLNIQYF. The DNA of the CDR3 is TGCGCCAGCAGCCAAGATCTCCAAGTCGGGCTCAACATTCAGTACTTC.

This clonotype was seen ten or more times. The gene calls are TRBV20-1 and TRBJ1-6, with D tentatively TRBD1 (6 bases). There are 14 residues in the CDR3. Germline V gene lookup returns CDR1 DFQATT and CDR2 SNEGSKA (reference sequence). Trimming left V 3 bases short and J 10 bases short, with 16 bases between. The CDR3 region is CSASVPQGGSPLHF. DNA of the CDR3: TGCAGTGCTAGTGTCCCACAGGGAGGGTCACCCCTCCACTTT.

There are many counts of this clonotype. The CDR3 region has the DNA TGCAGCGTTGAGAGCAACGAGCAGTTCTTC. Translated, it gives CSVESNEQFF. The V gene is TRBV29-1, the J gene TRBJ2-1; D unclear. With 3 bases removed from V and 10 bases from J, the gap between germline ends came to 7 bases. This CDR3 spans 10 amino acids. Looked up from germline, CDR1 is SQVTM and CDR2 is ANQGSEA.

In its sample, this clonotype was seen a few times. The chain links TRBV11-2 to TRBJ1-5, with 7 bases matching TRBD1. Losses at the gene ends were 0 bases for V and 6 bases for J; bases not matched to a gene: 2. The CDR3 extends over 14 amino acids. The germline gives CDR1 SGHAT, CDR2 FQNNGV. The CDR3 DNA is TGTGCCAGCAGCTTAGATCAGGGGGTTCAGCCCCAGCATTTT. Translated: CASSLDQGVQPQHF.

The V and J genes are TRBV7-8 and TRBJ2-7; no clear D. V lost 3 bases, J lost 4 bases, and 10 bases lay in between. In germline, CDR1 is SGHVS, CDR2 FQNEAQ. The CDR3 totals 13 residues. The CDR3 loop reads CASSLSVYYEQYV. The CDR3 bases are TGTGCCAGCAGCTTGTCGGTGTATTACGAGCAGTACGTC.

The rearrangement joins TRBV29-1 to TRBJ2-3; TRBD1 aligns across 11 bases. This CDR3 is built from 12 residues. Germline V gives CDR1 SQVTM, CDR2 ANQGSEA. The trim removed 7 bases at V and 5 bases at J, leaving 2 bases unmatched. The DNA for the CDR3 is TGCAGCGGGGGACAGGGGGGAGATACGCAGTATTTT. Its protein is CSGGQGGDTQYF.

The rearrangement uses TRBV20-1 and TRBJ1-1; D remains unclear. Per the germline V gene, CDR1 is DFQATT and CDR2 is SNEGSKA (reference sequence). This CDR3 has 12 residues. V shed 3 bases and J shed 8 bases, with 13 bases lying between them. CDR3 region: CSASGRRGEAFF. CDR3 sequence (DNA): TGCAGTGCTAGTGGCCGACGGGGAGAAGCTTTCTTT.

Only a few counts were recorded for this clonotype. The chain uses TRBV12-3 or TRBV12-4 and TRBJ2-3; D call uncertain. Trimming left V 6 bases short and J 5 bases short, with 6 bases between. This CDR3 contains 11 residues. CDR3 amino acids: CASRGRDTQYF. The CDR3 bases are TGTGCCAGCAGGGGAAGAGATACGCAGTATTTT.

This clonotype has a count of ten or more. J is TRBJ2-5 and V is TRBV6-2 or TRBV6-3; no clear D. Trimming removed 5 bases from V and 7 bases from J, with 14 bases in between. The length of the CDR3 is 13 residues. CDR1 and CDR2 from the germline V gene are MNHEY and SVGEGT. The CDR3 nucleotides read TGTGCCAGCAGTCTCGACTCGTTCGGGACCCAGTACTTC. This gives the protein CASSLDSFGTQYF.

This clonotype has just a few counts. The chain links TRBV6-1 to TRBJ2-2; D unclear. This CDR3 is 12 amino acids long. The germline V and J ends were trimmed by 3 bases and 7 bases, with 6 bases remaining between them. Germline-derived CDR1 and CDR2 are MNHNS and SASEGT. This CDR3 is CASSDRVGELFF. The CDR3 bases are TGTGCCAGCAGTGACCGGGTCGGGGAGCTGTTTTTT.

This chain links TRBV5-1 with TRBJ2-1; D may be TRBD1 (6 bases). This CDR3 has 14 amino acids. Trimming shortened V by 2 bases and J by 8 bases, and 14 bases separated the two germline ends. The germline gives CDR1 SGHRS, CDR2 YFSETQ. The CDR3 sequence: CASSLGQPDDEQFF. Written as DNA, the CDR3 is TGCGCCAGCAGCTTAGGACAGCCTGACGATGAGCAGTTCTTC.

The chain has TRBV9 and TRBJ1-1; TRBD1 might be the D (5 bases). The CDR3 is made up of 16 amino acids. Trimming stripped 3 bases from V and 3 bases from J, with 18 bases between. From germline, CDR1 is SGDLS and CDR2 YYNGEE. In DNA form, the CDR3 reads TGTGCCAGCAGCGCCGGGGGGAGCGTAGGGGACACTGAAGCTTTCTTT. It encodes CASSAGGSVGDTEAFF.

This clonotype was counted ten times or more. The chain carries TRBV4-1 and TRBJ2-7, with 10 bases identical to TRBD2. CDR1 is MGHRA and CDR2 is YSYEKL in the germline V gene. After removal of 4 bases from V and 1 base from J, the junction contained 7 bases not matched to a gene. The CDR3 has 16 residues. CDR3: CASSRGGLARSYEQYF. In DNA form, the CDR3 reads TGCGCCAGCAGCCGGGGGGGACTAGCGCGTTCCTACGAGCAGTACTTC.

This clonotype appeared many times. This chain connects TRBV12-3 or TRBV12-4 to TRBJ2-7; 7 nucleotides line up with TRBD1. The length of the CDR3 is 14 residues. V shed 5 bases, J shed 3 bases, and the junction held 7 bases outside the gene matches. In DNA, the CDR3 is TGTGCCAGCAGTGTGGGACAGAGCCTCTACGAGCAGTACTTC. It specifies CASSVGQSLYEQYF.

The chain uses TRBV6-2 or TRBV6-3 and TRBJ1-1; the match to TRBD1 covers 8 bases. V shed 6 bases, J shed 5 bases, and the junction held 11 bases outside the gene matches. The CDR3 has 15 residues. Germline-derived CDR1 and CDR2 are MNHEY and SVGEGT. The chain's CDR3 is CASSPPRGLGTEAFF. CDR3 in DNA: TGTGCCAGCAGCCCCCCCAGGGGGCTAGGAACTGAAGCTTTCTTT.

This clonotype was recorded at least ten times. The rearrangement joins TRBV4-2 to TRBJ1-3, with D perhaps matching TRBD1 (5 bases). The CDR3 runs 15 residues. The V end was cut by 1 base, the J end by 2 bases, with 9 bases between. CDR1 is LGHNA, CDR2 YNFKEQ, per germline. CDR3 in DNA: TGTGCCAGCAGCCAAGTCTCGGGGCCTGGAAACACCATATATTTT. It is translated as CASSQVSGPGNTIYF.

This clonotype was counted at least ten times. For the CDR3, the DNA is TGTGCCAGCAGCTCACACGGGACTAGCGGGAATGAGCAGTTCTTC. Its translation: CASSSHGTSGNEQFF. The chain couples TRBV28 to TRBJ2-1; 12 bases map to TRBD2. The CDR3 has 15 amino acids. The germline V gene encodes CDR1 MDHEN and CDR2 SYDVKM. The V and J ends lost 6 bases and 7 bases, in that order; junction bases with no gene match: 7. Full variable domain (outside the CDR3, taken from reference TRBV28 and TRBJ2-1): DVKVTQSSRYLVKRTGEKVFLECVQDMDHENMFWYRQDPGLGLRLIYFSYDVKMKEKGDIPEGYSVSREKKERFSLILESASTNQTSMYLCASSSHGTSGNEQFFGPGTRLTVL.

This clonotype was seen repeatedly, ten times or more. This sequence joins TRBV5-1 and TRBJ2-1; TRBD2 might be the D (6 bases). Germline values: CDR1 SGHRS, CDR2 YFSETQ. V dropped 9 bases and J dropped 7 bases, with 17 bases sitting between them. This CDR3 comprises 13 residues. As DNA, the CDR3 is TGCGCCACCGGGACTCCCCAGGGAAATGAGCAGTTCTTC. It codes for CATGTPQGNEQFF.

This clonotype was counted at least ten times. CDR3 region: CASSFWTSGGRTDTQYF. The CDR3 coding sequence is TGTGCCAGCAGTTTTTGGACTAGCGGGGGGAGAACAGATACGCAGTATTTT. The chain recombines TRBV28 with TRBJ2-3; 14 bases line up with TRBD2. Germline CDR1 MDHEN, CDR2 SYDVKM. V shed 3 bases and J 3 bases; nucleotides not matched to a gene: 5. CDR3 length: 17 residues.

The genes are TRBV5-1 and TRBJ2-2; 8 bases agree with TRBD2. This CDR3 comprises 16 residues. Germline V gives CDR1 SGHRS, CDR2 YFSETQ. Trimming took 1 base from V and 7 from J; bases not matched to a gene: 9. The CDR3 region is CASSLNREGRRGELFF. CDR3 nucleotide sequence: TGCGCCAGCAGCTTGAACCGGGAGGGCCGTCGCGGGGAGCTGTTTTTT.